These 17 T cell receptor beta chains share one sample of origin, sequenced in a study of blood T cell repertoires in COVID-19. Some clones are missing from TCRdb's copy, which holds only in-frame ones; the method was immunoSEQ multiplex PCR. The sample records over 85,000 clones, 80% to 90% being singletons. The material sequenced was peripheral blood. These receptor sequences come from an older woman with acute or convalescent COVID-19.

CDR3 residues: CASSLEGQVHEAFF. For the CDR3, the DNA is TGCGCCAGCAGCTTGGAAGGCCAGGTCCATGAAGCTTTCTTT. The V call is TRBV5-1, the J call TRBJ1-1; D unresolved. The V and J ends lost 0 bases and 7 bases respectively, with 13 bases between them. CDR1 is SGHRS and CDR2 is YFSETQ in the germline V gene. The CDR3 is 14 amino acids.

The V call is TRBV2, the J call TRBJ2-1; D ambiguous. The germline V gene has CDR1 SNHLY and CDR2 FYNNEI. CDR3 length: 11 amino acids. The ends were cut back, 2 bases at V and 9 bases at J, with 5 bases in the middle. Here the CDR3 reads CASSEISEQFF. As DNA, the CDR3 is TGTGCCAGCAGTGAAATCAGTGAGCAGTTCTTC.

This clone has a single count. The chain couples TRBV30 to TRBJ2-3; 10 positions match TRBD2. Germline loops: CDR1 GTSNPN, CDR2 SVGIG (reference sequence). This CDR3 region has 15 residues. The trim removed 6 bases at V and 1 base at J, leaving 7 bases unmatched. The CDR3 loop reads CACTSGAHRTDTQYF. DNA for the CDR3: TGTGCCTGCACTAGCGGGGCTCATCGCACAGATACGCAGTATTTT.

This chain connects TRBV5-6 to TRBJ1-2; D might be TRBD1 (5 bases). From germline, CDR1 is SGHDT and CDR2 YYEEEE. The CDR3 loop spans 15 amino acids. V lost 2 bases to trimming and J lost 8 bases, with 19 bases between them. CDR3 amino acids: CASSFFGNYRQGYTF. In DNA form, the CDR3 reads TGTGCCAGCAGCTTTTTTGGAAATTACAGACAGGGCTACACCTTC.

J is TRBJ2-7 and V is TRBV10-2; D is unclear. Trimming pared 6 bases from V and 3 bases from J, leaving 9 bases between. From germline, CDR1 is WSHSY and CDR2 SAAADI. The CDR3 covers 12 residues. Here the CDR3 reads CASSETRYEQYF. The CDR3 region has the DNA TGCGCCAGCAGCGAGACGCGCTACGAGCAGTACTTC.

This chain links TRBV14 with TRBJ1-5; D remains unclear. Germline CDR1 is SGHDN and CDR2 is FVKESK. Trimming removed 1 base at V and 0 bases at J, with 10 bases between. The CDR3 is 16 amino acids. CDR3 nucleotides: TGTGCCAGCAGCCAAGGTCCCGGTTATAGCAATCAGCCCCAGCATTTT. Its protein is CASSQGPGYSNQPQHF.

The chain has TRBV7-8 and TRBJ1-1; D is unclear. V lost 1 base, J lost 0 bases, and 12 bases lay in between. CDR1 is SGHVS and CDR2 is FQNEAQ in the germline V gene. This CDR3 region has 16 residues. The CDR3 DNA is TGTGCCAGCAGCTTAGAATCCCAGGTCGTGAACACTGAAGCTTTCTTT. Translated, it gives CASSLESQVVNTEAFF.

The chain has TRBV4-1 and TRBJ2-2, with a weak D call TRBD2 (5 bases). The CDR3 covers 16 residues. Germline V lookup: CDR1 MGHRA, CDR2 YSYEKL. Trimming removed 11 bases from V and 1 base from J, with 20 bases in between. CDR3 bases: TGCGCCTCTCCCTCCTTACACGGGGAGAACACCGGGGAGCTGTTTTTT. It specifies CASPSLHGENTGELFF.

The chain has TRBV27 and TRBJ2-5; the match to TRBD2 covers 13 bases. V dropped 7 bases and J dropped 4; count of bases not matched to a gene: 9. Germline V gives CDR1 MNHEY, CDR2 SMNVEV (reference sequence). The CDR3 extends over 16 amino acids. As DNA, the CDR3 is TGTGCCAGCATGGGTACTAGCGGGAGGGAGGGAGAGACCCAGTACTTC. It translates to CASMGTSGREGETQYF.

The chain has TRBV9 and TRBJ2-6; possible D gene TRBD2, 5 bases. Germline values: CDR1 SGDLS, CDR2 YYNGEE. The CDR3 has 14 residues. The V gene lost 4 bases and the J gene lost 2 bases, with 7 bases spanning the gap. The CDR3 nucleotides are TGTGCCAGCAGCCGGGGAGCTGGGGCCAACGTCCTGACTTTC. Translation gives CASSRGAGANVLTF.

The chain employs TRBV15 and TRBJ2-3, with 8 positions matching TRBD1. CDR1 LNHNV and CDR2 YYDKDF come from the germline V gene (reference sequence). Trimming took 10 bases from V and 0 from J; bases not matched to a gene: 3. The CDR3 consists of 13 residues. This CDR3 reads CAIRTGSTDTQYF. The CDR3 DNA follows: TGTGCCATCCGGACAGGGAGCACAGATACGCAGTATTTT.

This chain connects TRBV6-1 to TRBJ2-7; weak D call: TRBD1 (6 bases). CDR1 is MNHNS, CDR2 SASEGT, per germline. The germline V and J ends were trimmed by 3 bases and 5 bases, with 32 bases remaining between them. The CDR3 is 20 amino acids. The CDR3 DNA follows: TGTGCCAGCAGTGACAGTTTTCGGGACATATGGGTACCGATATACGACGAGCAGTACTTC. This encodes CASSDSFRDIWVPIYDEQYF.

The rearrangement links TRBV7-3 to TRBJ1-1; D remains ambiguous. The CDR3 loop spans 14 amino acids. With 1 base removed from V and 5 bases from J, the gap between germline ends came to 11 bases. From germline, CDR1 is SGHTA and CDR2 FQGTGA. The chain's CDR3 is CASSLSAGFTEAFF. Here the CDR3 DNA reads TGTGCCAGCAGCTTAAGTGCGGGTTTTACTGAAGCTTTCTTT.

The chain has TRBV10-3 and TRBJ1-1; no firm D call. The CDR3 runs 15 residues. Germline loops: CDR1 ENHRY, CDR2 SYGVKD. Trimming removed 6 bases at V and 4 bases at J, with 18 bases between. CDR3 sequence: CAISEQGRMGTEAFF. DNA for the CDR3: TGTGCCATCAGCGAGCAAGGGAGAATGGGCACTGAAGCTTTCTTT.

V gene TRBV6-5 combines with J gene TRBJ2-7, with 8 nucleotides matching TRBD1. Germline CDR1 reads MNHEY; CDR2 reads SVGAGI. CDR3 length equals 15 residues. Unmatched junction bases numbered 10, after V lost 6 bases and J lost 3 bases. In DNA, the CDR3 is TGTGCCAGCAGGGGGGTCAGGGGGCTGGTCTACGAGCAGTACTTC. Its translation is CASRGVRGLVYEQYF.

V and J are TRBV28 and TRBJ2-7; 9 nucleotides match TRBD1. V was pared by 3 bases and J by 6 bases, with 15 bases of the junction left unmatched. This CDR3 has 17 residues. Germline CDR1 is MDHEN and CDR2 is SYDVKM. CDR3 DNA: TGTGCCAGCAGTTTCGGTCTATACGGGACAGGGCGATCCGAGCAGTACTTC. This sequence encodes CASSFGLYGTGRSEQYF.

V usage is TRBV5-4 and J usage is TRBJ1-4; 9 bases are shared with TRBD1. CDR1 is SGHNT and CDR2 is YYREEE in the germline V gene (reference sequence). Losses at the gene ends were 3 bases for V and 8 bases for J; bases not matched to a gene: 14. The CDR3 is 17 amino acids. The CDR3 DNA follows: TGTGCCAGCAGCTCGGCGTTAGGACAGGGGATCAACGAAAAACTGTTTTTT. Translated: CASSSALGQGINEKLFF.